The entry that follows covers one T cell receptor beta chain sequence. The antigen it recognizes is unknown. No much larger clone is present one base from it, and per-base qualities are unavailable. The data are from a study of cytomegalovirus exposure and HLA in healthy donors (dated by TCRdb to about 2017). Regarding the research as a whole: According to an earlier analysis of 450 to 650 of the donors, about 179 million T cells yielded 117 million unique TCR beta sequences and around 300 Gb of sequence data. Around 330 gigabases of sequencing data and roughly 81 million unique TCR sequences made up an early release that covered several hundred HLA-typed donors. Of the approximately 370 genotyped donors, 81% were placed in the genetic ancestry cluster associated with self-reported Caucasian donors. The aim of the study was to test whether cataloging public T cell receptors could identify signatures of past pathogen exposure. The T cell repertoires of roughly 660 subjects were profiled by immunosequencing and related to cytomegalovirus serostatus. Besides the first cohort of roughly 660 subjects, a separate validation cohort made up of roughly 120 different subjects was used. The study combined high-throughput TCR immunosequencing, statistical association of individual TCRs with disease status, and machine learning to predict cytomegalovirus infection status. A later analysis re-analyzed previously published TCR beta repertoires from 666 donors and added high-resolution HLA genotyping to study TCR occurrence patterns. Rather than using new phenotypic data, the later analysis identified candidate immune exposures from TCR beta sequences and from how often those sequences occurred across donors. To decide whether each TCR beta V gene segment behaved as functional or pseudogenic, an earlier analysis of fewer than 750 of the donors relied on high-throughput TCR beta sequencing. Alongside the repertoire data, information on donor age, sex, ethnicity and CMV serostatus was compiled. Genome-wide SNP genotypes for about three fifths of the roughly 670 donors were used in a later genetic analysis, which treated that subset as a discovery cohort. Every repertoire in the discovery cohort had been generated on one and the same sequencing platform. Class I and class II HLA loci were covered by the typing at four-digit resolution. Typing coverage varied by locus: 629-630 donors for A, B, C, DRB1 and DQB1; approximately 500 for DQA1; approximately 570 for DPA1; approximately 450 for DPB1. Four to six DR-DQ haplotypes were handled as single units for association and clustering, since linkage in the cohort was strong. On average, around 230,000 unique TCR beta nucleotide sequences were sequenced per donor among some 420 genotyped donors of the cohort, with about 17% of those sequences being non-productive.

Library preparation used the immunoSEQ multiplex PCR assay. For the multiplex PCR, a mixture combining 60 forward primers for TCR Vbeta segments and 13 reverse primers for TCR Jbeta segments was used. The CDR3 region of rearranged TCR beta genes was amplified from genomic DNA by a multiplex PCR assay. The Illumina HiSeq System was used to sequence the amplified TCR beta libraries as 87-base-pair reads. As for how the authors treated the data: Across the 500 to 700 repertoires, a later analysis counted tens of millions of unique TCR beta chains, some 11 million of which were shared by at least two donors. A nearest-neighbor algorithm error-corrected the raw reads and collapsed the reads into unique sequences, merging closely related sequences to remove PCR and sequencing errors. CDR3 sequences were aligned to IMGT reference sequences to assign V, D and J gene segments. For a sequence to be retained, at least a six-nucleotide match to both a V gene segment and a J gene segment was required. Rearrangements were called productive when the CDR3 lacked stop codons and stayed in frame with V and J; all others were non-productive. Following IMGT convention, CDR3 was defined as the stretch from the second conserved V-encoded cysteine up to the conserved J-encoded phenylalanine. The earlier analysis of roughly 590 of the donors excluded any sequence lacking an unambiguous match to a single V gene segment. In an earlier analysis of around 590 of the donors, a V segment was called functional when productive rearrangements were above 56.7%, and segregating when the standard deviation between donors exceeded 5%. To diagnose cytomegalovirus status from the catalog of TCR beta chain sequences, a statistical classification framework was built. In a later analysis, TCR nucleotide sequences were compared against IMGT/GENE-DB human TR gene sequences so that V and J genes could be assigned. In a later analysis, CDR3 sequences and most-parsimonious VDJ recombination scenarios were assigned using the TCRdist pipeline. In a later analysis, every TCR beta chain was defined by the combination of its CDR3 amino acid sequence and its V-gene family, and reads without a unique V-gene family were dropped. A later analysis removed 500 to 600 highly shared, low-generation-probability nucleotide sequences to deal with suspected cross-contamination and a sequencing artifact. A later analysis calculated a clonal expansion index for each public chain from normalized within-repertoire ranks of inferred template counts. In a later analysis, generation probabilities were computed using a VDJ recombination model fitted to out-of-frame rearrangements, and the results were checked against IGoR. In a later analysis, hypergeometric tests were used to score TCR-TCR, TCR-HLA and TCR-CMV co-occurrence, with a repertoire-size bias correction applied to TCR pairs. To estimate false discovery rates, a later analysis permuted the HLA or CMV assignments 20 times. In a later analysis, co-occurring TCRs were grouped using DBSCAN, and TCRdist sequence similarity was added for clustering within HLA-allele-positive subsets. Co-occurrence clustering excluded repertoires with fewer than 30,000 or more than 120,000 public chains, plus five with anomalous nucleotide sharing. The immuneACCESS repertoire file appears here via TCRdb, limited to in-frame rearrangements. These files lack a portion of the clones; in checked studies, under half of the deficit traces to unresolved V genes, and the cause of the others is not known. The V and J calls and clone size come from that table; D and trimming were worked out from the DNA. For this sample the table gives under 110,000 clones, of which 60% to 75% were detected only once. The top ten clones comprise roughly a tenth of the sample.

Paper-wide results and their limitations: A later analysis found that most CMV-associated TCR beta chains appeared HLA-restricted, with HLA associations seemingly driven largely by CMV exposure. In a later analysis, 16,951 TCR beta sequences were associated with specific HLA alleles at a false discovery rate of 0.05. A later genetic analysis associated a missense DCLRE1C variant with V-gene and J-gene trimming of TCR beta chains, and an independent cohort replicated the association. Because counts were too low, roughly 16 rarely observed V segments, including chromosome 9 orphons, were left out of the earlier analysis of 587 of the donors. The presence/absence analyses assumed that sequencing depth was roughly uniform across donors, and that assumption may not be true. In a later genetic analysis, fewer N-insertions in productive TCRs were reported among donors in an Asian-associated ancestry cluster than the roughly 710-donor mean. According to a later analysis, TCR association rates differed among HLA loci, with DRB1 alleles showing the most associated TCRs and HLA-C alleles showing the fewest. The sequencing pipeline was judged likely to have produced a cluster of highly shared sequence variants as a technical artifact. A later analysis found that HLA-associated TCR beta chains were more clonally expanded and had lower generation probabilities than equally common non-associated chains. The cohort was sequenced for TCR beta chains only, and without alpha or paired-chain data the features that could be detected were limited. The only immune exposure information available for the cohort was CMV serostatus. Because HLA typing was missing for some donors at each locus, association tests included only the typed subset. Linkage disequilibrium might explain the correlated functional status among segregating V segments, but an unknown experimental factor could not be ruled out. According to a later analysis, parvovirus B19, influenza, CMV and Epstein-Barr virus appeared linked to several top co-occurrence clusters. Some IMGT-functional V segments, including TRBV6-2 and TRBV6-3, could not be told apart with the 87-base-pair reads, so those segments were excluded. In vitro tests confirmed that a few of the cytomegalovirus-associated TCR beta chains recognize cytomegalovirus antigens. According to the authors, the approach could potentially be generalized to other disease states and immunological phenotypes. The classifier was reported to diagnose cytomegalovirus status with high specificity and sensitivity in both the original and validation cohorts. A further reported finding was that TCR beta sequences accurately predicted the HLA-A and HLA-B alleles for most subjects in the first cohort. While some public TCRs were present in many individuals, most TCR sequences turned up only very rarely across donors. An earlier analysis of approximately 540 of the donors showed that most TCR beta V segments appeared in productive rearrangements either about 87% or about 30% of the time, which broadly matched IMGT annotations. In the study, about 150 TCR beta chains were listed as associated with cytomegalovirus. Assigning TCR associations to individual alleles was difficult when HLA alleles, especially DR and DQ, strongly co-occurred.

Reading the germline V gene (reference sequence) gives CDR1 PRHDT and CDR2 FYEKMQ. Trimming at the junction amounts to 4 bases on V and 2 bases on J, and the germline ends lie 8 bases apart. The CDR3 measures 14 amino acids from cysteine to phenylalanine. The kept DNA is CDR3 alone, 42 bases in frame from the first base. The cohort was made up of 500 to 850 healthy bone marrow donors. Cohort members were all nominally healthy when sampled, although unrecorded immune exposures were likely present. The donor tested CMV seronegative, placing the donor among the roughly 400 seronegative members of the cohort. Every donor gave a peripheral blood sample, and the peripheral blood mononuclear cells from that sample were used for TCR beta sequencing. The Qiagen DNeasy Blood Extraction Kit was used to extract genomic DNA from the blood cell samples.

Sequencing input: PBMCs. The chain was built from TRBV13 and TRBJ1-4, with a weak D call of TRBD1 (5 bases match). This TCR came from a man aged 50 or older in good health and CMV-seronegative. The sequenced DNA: TGTGCCAGCAGCTCGGGGGGTACTAATGAAAAACTGTTTTTT. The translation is CASSSGGTNEKLFF.